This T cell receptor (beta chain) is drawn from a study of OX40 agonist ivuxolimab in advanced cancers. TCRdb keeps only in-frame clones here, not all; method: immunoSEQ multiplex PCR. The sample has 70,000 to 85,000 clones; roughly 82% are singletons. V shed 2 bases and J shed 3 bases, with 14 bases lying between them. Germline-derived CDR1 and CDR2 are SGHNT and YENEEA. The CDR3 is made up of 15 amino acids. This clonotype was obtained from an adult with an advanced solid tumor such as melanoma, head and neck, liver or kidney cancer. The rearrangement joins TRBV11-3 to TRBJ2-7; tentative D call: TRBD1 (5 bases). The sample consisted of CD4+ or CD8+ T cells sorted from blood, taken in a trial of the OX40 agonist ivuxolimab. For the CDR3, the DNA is TGTGCCAGCAGCTTATCATCAGGGATGAACTACGAGCAGTACTTC. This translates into CASSLSSGMNYEQYF.